A selection of T cell receptor beta chains follows, all from one sample in a study of blood T cell repertoires in COVID-19. Only in-frame clones appear in the TCRdb table, and some are missing; sequencing was by immunoSEQ multiplex PCR. Of fewer than 50,000 clones listed, 88% are singletons. The sample consisted of peripheral blood. The receptors here all came from a man in his fifties or sixties with active COVID-19. Each CDR3 is given with its conserved first and last residue. A D gene is named only where the DNA matches it firmly. Rows give clone size only sometimes, using once, few, many, or a class for an expanded clone.

CDR3nt: TGTGCCAGGATGACTAGCGGGGGTTCCTACGAGCAGTACTTC
CDR3aa: CARMTSGGSYEQYF
j_gene: TRBJ2-7
d_gene: TRBD2
v_gene: TRBV27
abundance: NA

CDR3nt: TGTGCCAGCAGGGGGAGCGGGGGCGCCGGAGAGACCCAGTACTTC
CDR3aa: CASRGSGGAGETQYF
j_gene: TRBJ2-5
d_gene: TRBD2
v_gene: TRBV6-5
abundance: NA

CDR3nt: TGTGCCAGCAGCCTGGACAGGGGGCTATTACAAAGGGACTTC
CDR3aa: CASSLDRGLLQRDF
j_gene: TRBJ2-7
d_gene: TRBD1
v_gene: TRBV7-9
abundance: NA

CDR3nt: TGTGCCATCAGAGGGGGATTTACTAACTATGGCTACACCTTC
CDR3aa: CAIRGGFTNYGYTF
j_gene: TRBJ1-2
d_gene: NA
v_gene: TRBV10-3
abundance: NA

CDR3nt: TGTGCCAGCAGCCAAGAACGGGAGAATTCACCCCTCCACTTT
CDR3aa: CASSQERENSPLHF
j_gene: TRBJ1-6
d_gene: NA
v_gene: TRBV3-1/TRBV3-2
abundance: once

CDR3nt: TGTGCCAGCAGTTCAAGCTACCGCAACTCCTACGAGCAGTACTTC
CDR3aa: CASSSSYRNSYEQYF
j_gene: TRBJ2-7
d_gene: NA
v_gene: TRBV27
abundance: NA

CDR3nt: TGTGCCAGACTAGCTAGCGGAGAAGAGACCCAGTACTTC
CDR3aa: CARLASGEETQYF
j_gene: TRBJ2-5
d_gene: TRBD2
v_gene: TRBV6-9
abundance: NA

CDR3nt: TGTGCCAGCAGCTCGGGACTAGCGGGGGGGATAAACACCGGGGAGCTGTTTTTT
CDR3aa: CASSSGLAGGINTGELFF
j_gene: TRBJ2-2
d_gene: TRBD2
v_gene: TRBV5-4
abundance: NA

CDR3nt: TGTGCCAGCAGCCCCGGGACTATGTTGAACATTCAGTACTTC
CDR3aa: CASSPGTMLNIQYF
j_gene: TRBJ2-4
d_gene: TRBD2
v_gene: TRBV7-2
abundance: NA

CDR3nt: TGTGCCAGCAGTTACCGCCAGGGGTGGGATCAGCCCCAGCATTTT
CDR3aa: CASSYRQGWDQPQHF
j_gene: TRBJ1-5
d_gene: NA
v_gene: TRBV6-2/TRBV6-3
abundance: NA

CDR3nt: TGTGCCAGCAGACAACCGGGACAGTACAATGAGCAGTTCTTC
CDR3aa: CASRQPGQYNEQFF
j_gene: TRBJ2-1
d_gene: TRBD1
v_gene: TRBV7-2
abundance: NA

CDR3nt: TGTGCCAGCAGCCAAGGATGGAGGGTGGAGACCCAGTACTTC
CDR3aa: CASSQGWRVETQYF
j_gene: TRBJ2-5
d_gene: NA
v_gene: TRBV14
abundance: NA

CDR3nt: TGTGCCAGCAGGGGACTAGCGGGAGCTGCAGATACGCAGTATTTT
CDR3aa: CASRGLAGAADTQYF
j_gene: TRBJ2-3
d_gene: TRBD2
v_gene: TRBV27
abundance: NA

CDR3nt: TGTGCCAGCAGCTTACCCACCCAGAACAATGAGCAGTTCTTC
CDR3aa: CASSLPTQNNEQFF
j_gene: TRBJ2-1
d_gene: NA
v_gene: TRBV7-3
abundance: NA

CDR3nt: TGTGCCAGCAGTGAAGCCGGGACAGGGAACTATGGCTACACCTTC
CDR3aa: CASSEAGTGNYGYTF
j_gene: TRBJ1-2
d_gene: TRBD1
v_gene: TRBV25-1
abundance: NA

CDR3nt: TGTGCCAGCAGCGTAGCCCTAGCGGGAGTCCCTGGTAATGAGCAGTTCTTC
CDR3aa: CASSVALAGVPGNEQFF
j_gene: TRBJ2-1
d_gene: TRBD2
v_gene: TRBV9
abundance: NA

CDR3nt: TGTGCCAGCAGCGCCACAGGCGGCCCCTATAATTCACCCCTCCACTTT
CDR3aa: CASSATGGPYNSPLHF
j_gene: TRBJ1-6
d_gene: NA
v_gene: TRBV7-6
abundance: NA

CDR3nt: TGTGCCAGCTCACCTCAGGGGGACAAAAACATTCAGTACTTC
CDR3aa: CASSPQGDKNIQYF
j_gene: TRBJ2-4
d_gene: TRBD1
v_gene: TRBV7-3
abundance: NA

CDR3nt: TGCAGTGCTAGTGTTCTTGCCGCAGGGTTCTACGAGCAGTACTTC
CDR3aa: CSASVLAAGFYEQYF
j_gene: TRBJ2-7
d_gene: NA
v_gene: TRBV20-1
abundance: once

CDR3nt: TGTGCCAATAACAGGTTATCGAACACTGAAGCTTTCTTT
CDR3aa: CANNRLSNTEAFF
j_gene: TRBJ1-1
d_gene: NA
v_gene: TRBV6-4
abundance: NA

CDR3nt: TGTGCCAGCAGCGAAGGGACAGGGAAGATCGATACGCAGTATTTT
CDR3aa: CASSEGTGKIDTQYF
j_gene: TRBJ2-3
d_gene: TRBD1
v_gene: TRBV5-4
abundance: NA

CDR3nt: TGTGCCACCAGTGATTTCGGGGGGATAAACGATACTTCTCTCGGAGATGAGCAGTTCTTC
CDR3aa: CATSDFGGINDTSLGDEQFF
j_gene: TRBJ2-1
d_gene: TRBD2
v_gene: TRBV24-1
abundance: few

CDR3nt: TGCAGTGCTAGTGCCGGACTAGCGGACACCGGGGAGCTGTTTTTT
CDR3aa: CSASAGLADTGELFF
j_gene: TRBJ2-2
d_gene: TRBD2
v_gene: TRBV20-1
abundance: NA

CDR3nt: TGTGCCAGCAGCTTCCTACCAGGGACTTCATCTGGTACGCAGTATTTT
CDR3aa: CASSFLPGTSSGTQYF
j_gene: TRBJ2-3
d_gene: NA
v_gene: TRBV7-9
abundance: NA

CDR3nt: TGTGCCAGCAGTATGGGGGGGGGCGGGCAGCCCCAGCATTTT
CDR3aa: CASSMGGGGQPQHF
j_gene: TRBJ1-5
d_gene: NA
v_gene: TRBV2
abundance: few

CDR3nt: TGTGCCAGCAGCAAGGACAGTCAGGGGGCTGAAGCTTTCTTT
CDR3aa: CASSKDSQGAEAFF
j_gene: TRBJ1-1
d_gene: TRBD1
v_gene: TRBV3-1/TRBV3-2
abundance: NA

CDR3nt: TGTGCCACCAGTGGGAGAGCTGGGTCCGCGAATAGCAATCAGCCCCAGCATTTT
CDR3aa: CATSGRAGSANSNQPQHF
j_gene: TRBJ1-5
d_gene: NA
v_gene: TRBV24-1
abundance: NA

CDR3nt: TGTGCCTGGAAAACCGGGACAGTAAACGAGCAGTACTTC
CDR3aa: CAWKTGTVNEQYF
j_gene: TRBJ2-7
d_gene: TRBD1
v_gene: TRBV30
abundance: NA

CDR3nt: TGTGCCAGCAGCTTCACCGGGACAGGGTACTATGGCTACACCTTC
CDR3aa: CASSFTGTGYYGYTF
j_gene: TRBJ1-2
d_gene: TRBD1
v_gene: TRBV5-6
abundance: NA

CDR3nt: TGCGCCAGCAGCTTGGGATCGAGGCGTAGCACAGATACGCAGTATTTT
CDR3aa: CASSLGSRRSTDTQYF
j_gene: TRBJ2-3
d_gene: NA
v_gene: TRBV5-1
abundance: NA

CDR3nt: TGTGCCACCAGCAGATCGGGGTCGACCACTGAAGCTTTCTTT
CDR3aa: CATSRSGSTTEAFF
j_gene: TRBJ1-1
d_gene: NA
v_gene: TRBV15
abundance: NA

CDR3nt: TGTGCCAGCGCGTTAGAGGGCCTAGCCAAAAACATTCAGTACTTC
CDR3aa: CASALEGLAKNIQYF
j_gene: TRBJ2-4
d_gene: NA
v_gene: TRBV18
abundance: NA

CDR3nt: TGTGCCAGCAGCTACCGACAGGGCAATCAGCCCCAGCATTTT
CDR3aa: CASSYRQGNQPQHF
j_gene: TRBJ1-5
d_gene: NA
v_gene: TRBV7-2
abundance: NA

CDR3nt: TGCGCCAGCAGCCAAGTCAGCGGGAGGGCCGACCACAACAATGAGCAGTTCTTC
CDR3aa: CASSQVSGRADHNNEQFF
j_gene: TRBJ2-1
d_gene: TRBD2
v_gene: TRBV4-1
abundance: NA

CDR3nt: TGTGCCACCGGACTAGCGGGAGCCGGGGAGCTGTTTTTT
CDR3aa: CATGLAGAGELFF
j_gene: TRBJ2-2
d_gene: TRBD2
v_gene: TRBV3-1/TRBV3-2
abundance: NA

CDR3nt: TGTGCCAGCACCCTTCGAGAGGAAAAACTGTTTTTT
CDR3aa: CASTLREEKLFF
j_gene: TRBJ1-4
d_gene: NA
v_gene: TRBV12-3/TRBV12-4
abundance: NA

CDR3nt: TGTGCCAGCAGTTTAGGACAGGGGTATGCCAATCAGCCCCAGCATTTT
CDR3aa: CASSLGQGYANQPQHF
j_gene: TRBJ1-5
d_gene: TRBD1
v_gene: TRBV27
abundance: NA

CDR3nt: TGTGCCAGTAGTATGGGGCGGCAGGATAATTCACCCCTCCACTTT
CDR3aa: CASSMGRQDNSPLHF
j_gene: TRBJ1-6
d_gene: NA
v_gene: TRBV19
abundance: NA

CDR3nt: TGTGCCAGCAGCGCCGCGGGACTCCCTGATGGTGAGCAGTTCTTC
CDR3aa: CASSAAGLPDGEQFF
j_gene: TRBJ2-1
d_gene: NA
v_gene: TRBV9
abundance: NA

CDR3nt: TGTGCCAGCAGTGAAGGGACTGGGAGGTGGGGATACGAGCAGTACTTC
CDR3aa: CASSEGTGRWGYEQYF
j_gene: TRBJ2-7
d_gene: NA
v_gene: TRBV6-1
abundance: NA

CDR3nt: TGTGCCAGCAGTTTGTCCCGGACTACAAAGGGCATTCAGTACTTC
CDR3aa: CASSLSRTTKGIQYF
j_gene: TRBJ2-4
d_gene: NA
v_gene: TRBV28
abundance: few

CDR3nt: TGTGCCTCGTCGGGGGGCAGATCCTACGAGCAGTACTTC
CDR3aa: CASSGGRSYEQYF
j_gene: TRBJ2-7
d_gene: NA
v_gene: TRBV15
abundance: NA

CDR3nt: TGTGCCAGTAGTATAGTCCGGACAGGGAAAAATCAGCCCCAGCATTTT
CDR3aa: CASSIVRTGKNQPQHF
j_gene: TRBJ1-5
d_gene: TRBD1
v_gene: TRBV19
abundance: NA

CDR3nt: TGTGCCAGCAGCTTAACCGGGACAGGGCCTGAAAAACTGTTTTTT
CDR3aa: CASSLTGTGPEKLFF
j_gene: TRBJ1-4
d_gene: TRBD1
v_gene: TRBV5-6
abundance: NA

CDR3nt: TGTGCCAGCAGCTTCATCTATAATTCACCCCTCCACTTT
CDR3aa: CASSFIYNSPLHF
j_gene: TRBJ1-6
d_gene: NA
v_gene: TRBV5-4
abundance: few

CDR3nt: TGTGCCAGCAGCCAAGCGGACAGGGGTATAACTAATGAAAAACTGTTTTTT
CDR3aa: CASSQADRGITNEKLFF
j_gene: TRBJ1-4
d_gene: TRBD1
v_gene: TRBV4-2
abundance: NA

CDR3nt: TGTGCCAGCAGCGATTCAGGGGCAGGGGAGTACCAAGAGACCCAGTACTTC
CDR3aa: CASSDSGAGEYQETQYF
j_gene: TRBJ2-5
d_gene: NA
v_gene: TRBV11-2
abundance: NA

CDR3nt: TGTGCCAGCAGCTTATCGACAGGGGAGGTAGCTGAAGCTTTCTTT
CDR3aa: CASSLSTGEVAEAFF
j_gene: TRBJ1-1
d_gene: TRBD1
v_gene: TRBV7-3
abundance: few

CDR3nt: TGTGCCAGCTCACCACCCAGGACAGGGCAGACACCCCTCCACTTT
CDR3aa: CASSPPRTGQTPLHF
j_gene: TRBJ1-6
d_gene: TRBD1
v_gene: TRBV18
abundance: NA

CDR3nt: TGTGCCAGTAGACGGACAGGGGGGGGCAATGAGCAGTTCTTC
CDR3aa: CASRRTGGGNEQFF
j_gene: TRBJ2-1
d_gene: TRBD1
v_gene: TRBV19
abundance: NA

CDR3nt: TGTGCCAGCAGCCCCCGACTAGCGGGGTTCGCAGATACGCAGTATTTT
CDR3aa: CASSPRLAGFADTQYF
j_gene: TRBJ2-3
d_gene: TRBD2
v_gene: TRBV7-9
abundance: NA

CDR3nt: TGTGCCAGCTCACGGGGACAGCTACAAGAGACCCAGTACTTC
CDR3aa: CASSRGQLQETQYF
j_gene: TRBJ2-5
d_gene: TRBD1
v_gene: TRBV18
abundance: NA

CDR3nt: TGTGCCAGCAGCCAAGCTGGCGGAAGCTCCTACAATGAGCAGTTCTTC
CDR3aa: CASSQAGGSSYNEQFF
j_gene: TRBJ2-1
d_gene: NA
v_gene: TRBV14
abundance: NA

CDR3nt: TGTGCCAGCAGTTTTCCGGGACTCAAAGAGACCCAGTACTTC
CDR3aa: CASSFPGLKETQYF
j_gene: TRBJ2-5
d_gene: NA
v_gene: TRBV6-2/TRBV6-3
abundance: NA

CDR3nt: TGTGCCAGCAGCCACAGGGGTCTGGGGGGCTACACCTTC
CDR3aa: CASSHRGLGGYTF
j_gene: TRBJ1-2
d_gene: TRBD1
v_gene: TRBV7-6
abundance: NA

CDR3nt: TGTGCCAGCAGCCCGGGGACAGGGGCGGCGGAAAAACTGTTTTTT
CDR3aa: CASSPGTGAAEKLFF
j_gene: TRBJ1-4
d_gene: TRBD1
v_gene: TRBV14
abundance: NA

CDR3nt: TGTGCCAGCAGCCGGTCCGGGGGGGCCACCCTTCAGTACTTC
CDR3aa: CASSRSGGATLQYF
j_gene: TRBJ2-4
d_gene: TRBD2
v_gene: TRBV3-1/TRBV3-2
abundance: NA

CDR3nt: TGTGCCAGCAGTTGGGGCAGGGTCAATGAGCAGTTCTTC
CDR3aa: CASSWGRVNEQFF
j_gene: TRBJ2-1
d_gene: NA
v_gene: TRBV6-2/TRBV6-3
abundance: NA

CDR3nt: TGCGCCAGCAGCTTGGCCGCGGGGGTGGGTGAGCAGTTCTTC
CDR3aa: CASSLAAGVGEQFF
j_gene: TRBJ2-1
d_gene: TRBD2
v_gene: TRBV5-1
abundance: NA